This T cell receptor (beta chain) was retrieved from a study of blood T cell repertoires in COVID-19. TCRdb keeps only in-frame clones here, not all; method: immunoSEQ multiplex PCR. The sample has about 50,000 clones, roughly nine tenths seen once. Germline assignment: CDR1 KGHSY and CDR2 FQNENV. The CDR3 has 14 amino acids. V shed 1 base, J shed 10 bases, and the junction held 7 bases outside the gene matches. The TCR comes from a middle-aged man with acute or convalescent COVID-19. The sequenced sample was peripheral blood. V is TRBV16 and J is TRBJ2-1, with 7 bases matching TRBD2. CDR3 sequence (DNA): TGTGCCAGCAGCCAATTTGAGGCAGCGGGGGAGCAGTTCTTC. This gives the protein CASSQFEAAGEQFF.